What follows describes a single T cell receptor beta chain. The antigen is undetermined. TCRdb ran MiXCR on the 5' RACE reads and lists one entry per CDR3 protein. This sample carries 240,000 or so distinct CDR3 sequences, approximately 10% of them seen once, and the ten largest clones take roughly a fifth. The sample comes from a study of T-cell memory formation after mild COVID-19. The length of the CDR3 is 13 residues. From germline, CDR1 is DFQATT and CDR2 SNEGSKA (reference sequence). The junction had 3 bases not matched to a gene; V was cut back by 3 bases and J by 4 bases. Overall study findings and caveats: Contracting clones localized mainly to CM and EM when CD4+ and mainly to EMRA when CD8+.

This TCR was sampled from a man younger than 30 who had mild COVID-19 (a few samples of this study predate the infection). Cell type and time point are not known. The sequencing sample was made of PBMCs or a T cell subset sorted from them (not recorded which). The rearrangement joins TRBV20-1 to TRBJ1-5, with TRBD1 matching 7 bases. In DNA, the CDR3 is TGCAGTGCTAGGGGACAGCTGAATCAGCCCCAGCATTTT. Translated: CSARGQLNQPQHF.